The rows below give T cell receptor beta chains drawn from one sample of a study of T cell responses to AZD1222 COVID-19 vaccine. Method: immunoSEQ multiplex PCR; TCRdb's copy keeps in-frame clones and lacks some. This sample has around 130,000 clones, with about nine tenths found just once. This material consisted of peripheral blood, taken 28 days after the second dose of the MenACWY control vaccine. Source of these receptors: an adult who received the MenACWY meningococcal vaccine as a control. Both conserved end residues are trimmed from each CDR3.

V: TRBV5-1
CDR3: ASSLENSPLH

V: TRBV23-1
CDR3: AAAASGKGDTQY

V: TRBV6-2/TRBV6-3
CDR3: ASSFITNTGELF

V: TRBV29-1
CDR3: SVVELRANVLT

V: TRBV30
CDR3: AWDHGTGVQPQH

V: TRBV11-2
CDR3: ASSLGEAKGNTIY

V: TRBV5-1
CDR3: ASSLDQGRNEQF

V: TRBV7-3
CDR3: ASSQTGREPDTQY

V: TRBV5-6
CDR3: ASSLVRGPHYGYT

V: TRBV9
CDR3: ASSVQAISTGELF

V: TRBV6-5
CDR3: ASSQPGQGGEKLF

V: TRBV7-2
CDR3: ASSPDQGAGYT

V: TRBV27
CDR3: ASSPSGSSSYEQY

V: TRBV29-1
CDR3: SVEGTRTEAF

V: TRBV6-6
CDR3: ASSKRGGSSYNEQF

V: TRBV24-1
CDR3: ATQYGGREGETQY

V: TRBV6-1
CDR3: ASSELSAAREAGALH

V: TRBV27
CDR3: ASSLTSGNTYEQY

V: TRBV18
CDR3: ASSPSLAEETQY

V: TRBV30
CDR3: AWTPGQGAGQPQH

V: TRBV14
CDR3: ASSLRTSGNQETQY

V: TRBV2
CDR3: ASSDGTPNSPLH

V: TRBV27
CDR3: ASSSSDRVGSPLH

V: TRBV7-9
CDR3: ASSLPGEQETQY

V: TRBV7-8
CDR3: ASSRLIGTGVMTQY

V: TRBV3-1/TRBV3-2
CDR3: ASSQDGRNIQY

V: TRBV5-5
CDR3: ASSLGAVNEQF

V: TRBV5-5
CDR3: ASSVGTVIDTQY

V: TRBV7-9
CDR3: ASGTSVYNEQF

V: TRBV11-2
CDR3: ASSPRNSGSVNEQF

V: TRBV18
CDR3: ASSGQAEKLF

V: TRBV24-1
CDR3: ATSDRTGGGTGELF

V: TRBV27
CDR3: ASSFLAGLGYEQF

V: TRBV19
CDR3: ASSNRGRRDEQY